This is a list of T cell receptor beta chains from one sample in a study of human T cells and chemical hapten exposure. TCRdb re-called the RACE reads through MiXCR, storing one row per CDR3 protein. This table has some 340,000 distinct CDR3 sequences, around 6.9% appearing once. The sequencing used whole blood, collected in connection with sensitization to the hapten diphenylcyclopropenone (DPC). The source of these receptors is a woman younger than 30 with alopecia areata. Some clones in this sample may be carry-over from other donors' samples. Both conserved end residues are part of each CDR3. The D gene is left open where the match is weak. The listing skips clone size in some rows; elsewhere it reads once, few, many or a size class.

J,V,size,D,DNA,CDR3
TRBJ2-1,TRBV4-3,-,TRBD2,TGCGCCAGCAGCCAAGATATGGGAGCGGGGGCGCCGAGCTCCTACAATGAGCAGTTCTTC,CASSQDMGAGAPSSYNEQFF
TRBJ2-7,TRBV12-3/TRBV12-4,few,TRBD2,TGTGCCAGCAGTCTCGGGACTAGCGTAAACGAGCAGTACTTC,CASSLGTSVNEQYF
TRBJ1-5,TRBV28,few,-,TGTGCCAGCATGGTTTTACCACAGTCGGGCAATCAGCCCCAGCATTTT,CASMVLPQSGNQPQHF
TRBJ1-2,TRBV20-1,many,TRBD1,TGCAGTGCAGGACAGGGGGGTGACTATGGCTACACCTTC,CSAGQGGDYGYTF
TRBJ1-5,TRBV19,-,-,TGTGCCAGTAGTACCACGCAGATTCAGCCCCAGCATTTT,CASSTTQIQPQHF
TRBJ2-2,TRBV5-1,many,-,TGCGCCAGCAGCCCCACAGGGCCCCGGGACACCGGGGAGCTGTTTTTT,CASSPTGPRDTGELFF
TRBJ1-1,TRBV4-1,many,-,TGCGCCAGCAGCCAAGTGCTCCGACAGAATCCTGAAGCTTTCTTT,CASSQVLRQNPEAFF
TRBJ2-2,TRBV4-3,-,TRBD1,TGCGCCAGCAGCCCGGCAGGGACAGCAATGGCCGGGGAGCTGTTTTTT,CASSPAGTAMAGELFF
TRBJ2-7,TRBV10-3,few,TRBD1,TGTGCCACCAGTACCGGGACAGTTTACGAGCAGTACTTC,CATSTGTVYEQYF
TRBJ1-5,TRBV12-3/TRBV12-4,-,-,TGTGCCAGCAGTTTGTACCCGGCTAATCAGCCCCAGCATTTT,CASSLYPANQPQHF
TRBJ2-5,TRBV2,few,TRBD1,TGTGCCTCTGGACAGGGGGTAAAGACCCAGTACTTC,CASGQGVKTQYF
TRBJ2-7,TRBV12-3/TRBV12-4,few,TRBD2,TGTGCCAGCAGGCTCGGGACTAGCGGGGGGAACGAGCAGTACTTC,CASRLGTSGGNEQYF
TRBJ2-3,TRBV7-2,few,-,TGTGCCAGCAGCTTATTTCTCGGGGAGACAGATACGCAGTATTTT,CASSLFLGETDTQYF
TRBJ2-4,TRBV12-3/TRBV12-4,many,-,TGTGCCATCCGCCCCCCAGGGTTCAGCATTCAGTACTTC,CAIRPPGFSIQYF
TRBJ2-5,TRBV5-1,many,TRBD2,TGCGCCAGCAGCGGCGGGACTAGTCAAGAGACCCAGTACTTC,CASSGGTSQETQYF
TRBJ2-3,TRBV5-1,many,TRBD1,TGCGCCAGCAGCTCAACAGGGGGCGCGGTAGATACGCAGTATTTT,CASSSTGGAVDTQYF
TRBJ2-1,TRBV7-2,many,TRBD2,TGTGCCAGCAACTTATACGGGAGGAGGGGCGATGAGCAGTTCTTC,CASNLYGRRGDEQFF
TRBJ1-6,TRBV6-5,-,-,TGTGCCAGCAGTTTCAGGTCCTGGGAGCCGAATTCACCCCTCCACTTT,CASSFRSWEPNSPLHF
TRBJ1-5,TRBV6-2/TRBV6-3,many,TRBD1,TGTGCCAGCAACGACAGGGTAAACAATCAGCCCCAGCATTTT,CASNDRVNNQPQHF
TRBJ1-3,TRBV6-1,-,-,TGTGCCAGCAAACTTGGCAGGGCTGGAAACACCATATATTTT,CASKLGRAGNTIYF
TRBJ2-3,TRBV6-6,-,-,TGTGCCAGCAGTTACCTTCCACAGTCGGCCACAGATACGCAGTATTTT,CASSYLPQSATDTQYF
TRBJ1-6,TRBV12-3/TRBV12-4,few,-,TGTGCCAGCCGGGACACGGGAAATTCACCCCTCCACTTT,CASRDTGNSPLHF
TRBJ2-3,TRBV7-2,many,-,TGTGCCAGCAGCTTTCGGGATACGCAGTATTTT,CASSFRDTQYF
TRBJ1-1,TRBV20-1,-,-,TGCAGTGCTAGAGCCCTACCCCTCATGAACACTGAAGCTTTCTTT,CSARALPLMNTEAFF
TRBJ1-4,TRBV2,few,TRBD1,TGTGCCAGCAACCGGGACAGGGGTCAGGGGGGACTGTTTTTT,CASNRDRGQGGLFF
TRBJ2-3,TRBV20-1,few,TRBD1,TGCAGTGCTACCGGGACAGGGGGAAGGGCAGATACGCAGTATTTT,CSATGTGGRADTQYF
TRBJ2-7,TRBV20-1,many,TRBD2,TGCAGTGCTAGATTAGCGGGGGGATCCTCCTACGAGCAGTACTTC,CSARLAGGSSYEQYF
TRBJ2-3,TRBV7-8,-,TRBD2,TGTGCCAGCAGCTTGACCGGGACTAGCGGGGGGGCCATGAGAACAGATACGCAGTATTTT,CASSLTGTSGGAMRTDTQYF
TRBJ2-6,TRBV29-1,-,-,TGCAGCGCCATTGAGGGGGCCAACGTCCTGACTTTC,CSAIEGANVLTF
TRBJ1-4,TRBV7-9,few,-,TGTGCCAGCAGCTCTACCCGGGACGGAACAGAAAAACTGTTTTTT,CASSSTRDGTEKLFF
TRBJ2-1,TRBV4-2,many,TRBD2,TGTGCCAGCAGTCCAAAGCGGGGGAGCTCCTACAATGAGCAGTTCTTC,CASSPKRGSSYNEQFF
TRBJ1-2,TRBV7-6,few,-,TGTGCCAGCAGCTTAGCGGAGCAAGGCTATGGCTACACCTTC,CASSLAEQGYGYTF
TRBJ2-5,TRBV7-6,few,-,TGTGCCAGCAGCCCTCAAGGGGGGGGCCAAGAGACCCAGTACTTC,CASSPQGGGQETQYF
TRBJ2-1,TRBV6-2/TRBV6-3,few,-,TGTGCCAGCAGTCTTCTCAGAAGCTCCTACAATGAGCAGTTCTTC,CASSLLRSSYNEQFF
TRBJ2-1,TRBV7-9,-,TRBD2,TGTGCCAGCAGCTTAGTCAGCGGGGGGCCCTCCTACAATGAGCAGTTCTTC,CASSLVSGGPSYNEQFF
TRBJ2-3,TRBV20-1,few,-,TGCAGTGCCCACCTAGTGCGAGGGATAGATACGCAGTATTTT,CSAHLVRGIDTQYF
TRBJ1-4,TRBV20-1,-,TRBD1,TGCAGTGCCGGGACAGGGGGCGGCGAAAAACTGTTTTTT,CSAGTGGGEKLFF
TRBJ2-7,TRBV6-2/TRBV6-3,few,TRBD2,TGTGCCAGCAGCTTCACAATTCCGGGACTAGATTCCTACGAGCAGTACTTC,CASSFTIPGLDSYEQYF
TRBJ1-6,TRBV3-1,few,-,TGTGCCAGCAGCCAAGATTTCCAGGGTGACTCACCCCTCCACTTT,CASSQDFQGDSPLHF
TRBJ2-2,TRBV14,-,-,TGTGCCAGCAGCCAAATGTGGACGGGGGACTCTAACACCGGGGAGCTGTTTTTT,CASSQMWTGDSNTGELFF
TRBJ1-1,TRBV6-1,few,TRBD1,TGTGCCAGCACGCGGACCGGGACCCAGGGGGACATGGCTTTCTTT,CASTRTGTQGDMAFF
TRBJ2-3,TRBV5-1,-,TRBD1,TGCGCCAGCAGCTTGTCTTCAGGGGGAATAGGCGATACGCAGTATTTT,CASSLSSGGIGDTQYF